What follows are 20 T cell receptor beta chains derived from one specimen sequenced in a study of cytomegalovirus exposure and HLA in healthy donors. It was with 60 Vbeta and 13 Jbeta primers that the PCR ran. Sequencing was performed with immunoSEQ multiplex PCR; in TCRdb, only in-frame clones are kept and a portion is missing. The sample comprises 77,000 or so clones, approximately 75% of which are singletons, and roughly 7.2% rests with the top ten. The sequencing sample was made of PBMCs. The receptors were gathered from a middle-aged woman in good health and CMV-seronegative.

In this sample, this clone turned up a few times. The rearrangement joins TRBV6-1 to TRBJ1-2, with unresolved D. This CDR3 region has 16 residues. The germline V gene encodes CDR1 MNHNS and CDR2 SASEGT. Between the trimmed V and J ends, which lost 2 bases and 5 bases, there was a span of 18 bases. The CDR3 here is CASSELHDTAGYGYTF. The DNA for the CDR3 is TGTGCCAGCAGTGAACTACACGACACCGCCGGTTATGGCTACACCTTC.

The chain recombines TRBV5-1 with TRBJ2-5, with 7 bases fitting TRBD2. Germline V gene data show CDR1 as SGHRS and CDR2 as YFSETQ. V lost 0 bases, J lost 2 bases, and 4 bases stayed unmatched. The CDR3 loop spans 15 amino acids. CDR3 in DNA: TGCGCCAGCAGCTTGGGCCTAGCGGCACAAGAGACCCAGTACTTC. Its protein product is CASSLGLAAQETQYF.

The rearrangement uses TRBV5-1 and TRBJ1-2, with a possible D match to TRBD1 (6 bases). The V gene's germline CDR1 is SGHRS and CDR2 YFSETQ. Between the trimmed V and J ends, which lost 0 bases and 2 bases, there was a span of 14 bases. The CDR3 has 16 residues. CDR3 in amino acids: CASSLDPRTANYGYTF. CDR3 in DNA: TGCGCCAGCAGCTTGGACCCCCGGACAGCAAACTATGGCTACACCTTC.

V gene TRBV27 combines with J gene TRBJ1-2; unclear D gene. V lost 3 bases, J lost 3 bases, and 8 bases lay in between. Looked up from germline, CDR1 is MNHEY and CDR2 is SMNVEV (reference sequence). The length of the CDR3 is 13 residues. In nucleotides, the CDR3 is TGTGCCAGCAGTTTTCTCGGGGACTATGGCTACACCTTC. It specifies CASSFLGDYGYTF.

The J gene is TRBJ1-2, the V gene TRBV5-1; D is unresolved. Germline CDR1 SGHRS, CDR2 YFSETQ. This CDR3 has 16 amino acids. The V and J ends lost 0 bases and 4 bases respectively, with 16 bases between them. CDR3 nucleotide sequence: TGCGCCAGCAGCTTGGGGCCTGCCGCGCGGGGCTATGGCTACACCTTC. This sequence encodes CASSLGPAARGYGYTF.

The chain employs TRBV7-9 and TRBJ2-5, with a weak D call TRBD2 (6 bases). V lost 5 bases, J lost 9 bases, and 16 bases lay in between. The CDR3 runs 13 residues. CDR1 and CDR2 from the germline V gene are SEHNR and FQNEAQ (reference sequence). The CDR3 bases are TGTGCCAGCAGCCTAGAGGGACTCCTTCCCCAGTACTTC. Its translation: CASSLEGLLPQYF. The full variable domain, with the rest looked up from reference TRBV7-9 and TRBJ2-5, is DTGVSQNPRHKITKRGQNVTFRCDPISEHNRLYWYRQTLGQGPEFLTYFQNEAQLEKSRLLSDRFSAERPKGSFSTLEIQRTEQGDSAMYLCASSLEGLLPQYFGPGTRLLVL.

V and J are TRBV7-2 and TRBJ2-7, with TRBD2 matching over 9 bases. V shed 0 bases and J 2 bases; nucleotides not matched to a gene: 2. In germline, CDR1 is SGHTA, CDR2 FQGNSA. The CDR3 runs to 15 residues. This chain's CDR3 is CASSLARGGAYEQYF. The DNA of the CDR3 is TGTGCCAGCAGCTTAGCGCGGGGGGGTGCCTACGAGCAGTACTTC.

J is TRBJ2-3 and V is TRBV25-1; 7 bases match TRBD1. Germline assignment: CDR1 MGHDK and CDR2 SYGVNS. This CDR3 spans 17 amino acids. The ends lost 2 bases at V and 0 bases at J; junction bases unmatched: 8. CDR3 DNA sequence: TGTGCCAGCAGTGAAAAAAAACAGGGGTCTAGCACAGATACGCAGTATTTT. Its protein product is CASSEKKQGSSTDTQYF. The full variable domain, in which reference TRBV25-1 and TRBJ2-3 provide the parts outside the CDR3, is EADIYQTPRYLVIGTGKKITLECSQTMGHDKMYWYQQDPGMELHLIHYSYGVNSTEKGDLSSESTVSRIRTEHFPLTLESARPSHTSQYLCASSEKKQGSSTDTQYFGPGTRLTVL.

CDR3 nucleotide sequence: TGCGCCAGCAGGGTGGTTGCGGGGGAGAATGAGCAGTTCTTC. Protein: CASRVVAGENEQFF. The chain couples TRBV5-1 to TRBJ2-1; 7 positions agree with TRBD2. The CDR3 contains 14 residues. Germline loops: CDR1 SGHRS, CDR2 YFSETQ. V lost 5 bases, J lost 7 bases, and 9 bases stayed unmatched. Looking up the rest from reference TRBV5-1 and TRBJ2-1 gives the full variable domain: KAGVTQTPRYLIKTRGQQVTLSCSPISGHRSVSWYQQTPGQGLQFLFEYFSETQRNKGNFPGRFSGRQFSNSRSEMNVSTLELGDSALYLCASRVVAGENEQFFGPGTRLTVL.

V is TRBV5-1 and J is TRBJ2-5; 9 bases are a match to TRBD1. V dropped 0 bases and J dropped 4; count of bases not matched to a gene: 4. CDR3 size: 15 residues. Per the germline V gene, CDR1 is SGHRS and CDR2 is YFSETQ. The CDR3 bases are TGCGCCAGCAGCTTGGAGTTGACAGGGGGAGAGACCCAGTACTTC. Translated: CASSLELTGGETQYF. Based on the CDR3 plus reference TRBV5-1 and TRBJ2-5, the full variable domain is KAGVTQTPRYLIKTRGQQVTLSCSPISGHRSVSWYQQTPGQGLQFLFEYFSETQRNKGNFPGRFSGRQFSNSRSEMNVSTLELGDSALYLCASSLELTGGETQYFGPGTRLLVL.

This clone was found a few times. The same CDR3 also results from other DNA sequences found in this sample. The chain combines TRBV7-2 with TRBJ2-3; tentative D call: TRBD2 (5 bases). V lost 4 bases to trimming and J lost 2 bases, with 16 bases between them. This CDR3 comprises 16 residues. Per the germline V gene, CDR1 is SGHTA and CDR2 is FQGNSA. CDR3 loop: CASSSHPGLTTDTQYF. In nucleotides, the CDR3 is TGTGCCAGCAGCTCCCACCCCGGACTGACCACAGATACGCAGTATTTT. Filled out from reference TRBV7-2 and TRBJ2-3, the complete variable domain reads GAGVSQSPSNKVTEKGKDVELRCDPISGHTALYWYRQSLGQGLEFLIYFQGNSAPDKSGLPSDRFSAERTGGSVSTLTIQRTQQEDSAVYLCASSSHPGLTTDTQYFGPGTRLTVL.

The chain employs TRBV10-3 and TRBJ1-2; D gene ambiguous. The germline CDR1 and CDR2 sequences are ENHRY and SYGVKD. V lost 0 bases and J lost 2, with 7 bases in between. This CDR3 is built from 14 residues. The CDR3 sequence is CAISESPENYGYTF. CDR3 bases: TGTGCCATCAGTGAGTCCCCGGAGAACTATGGCTACACCTTC.

This rearrangement joins TRBV7-2 to TRBJ2-7, with a weak D call TRBD1 (5 bases). CDR1 is SGHTA and CDR2 is FQGNSA in the germline V gene. CDR3 size: 14 residues. V lost 7 bases, J lost 1 base, and 14 bases lay in between. CDR3: CASTVFQGSYEQYF. The DNA of the CDR3 is TGTGCCAGCACCGTCTTTCAGGGTTCCTACGAGCAGTACTTC.

The chain uses TRBV5-4 and TRBJ1-1, with D perhaps TRBD1 (5 bases). The germline V gene has CDR1 SGHNT and CDR2 YYREEE (reference sequence). There are 15 residues in the CDR3. V was trimmed by 6 bases and J by 3 bases, leaving 18 bases between them. CDR3 amino acids: CASTPQGSSYTEAFF. The CDR3 DNA sequence: TGTGCCAGCACCCCCCAGGGATCCTCCTACACTGAAGCTTTCTTT. Looking up the rest from reference TRBV5-4 and TRBJ1-1 gives the full variable domain: ETGVTQSPTHLIKTRGQQVTLRCSSQSGHNTVSWYQQALGQGPQFIFQYYREEENGRGNFPPRFSGLQFPNYSSELNVNALELDDSALYLCASTPQGSSYTEAFFGQGTRLTVV.

The chain carries TRBV18 and TRBJ1-5; D may be TRBD1 (5 bases). The germline gives CDR1 KGHSH, CDR2 LQKENI. Trimming pared 2 bases from V and 4 bases from J, leaving 15 bases between. This CDR3 contains 16 residues. The chain's CDR3 is CASSPSSGQANQPQHF. CDR3 nucleotide sequence: TGTGCCAGCTCACCAAGCTCCGGACAAGCAAATCAGCCCCAGCATTTT.

This clone was recorded a few times. The chain uses TRBV6-1 and TRBJ1-3, with D unclear. The CDR3 length is 13 residues. V gave up 10 bases and J gave up 0 bases, with 10 bases separating them. The germline V gene has CDR1 MNHNS and CDR2 SASEGT. CDR3 nucleotides: TGTGCCATCGCTAGATCCTCTGGAAACACCATATATTTT. As protein: CAIARSSGNTIYF.

In this sample, this clone turned up a few times. This chain connects TRBV5-1 to TRBJ2-5; D unresolved. Germline CDR1 reads SGHRS; CDR2 reads YFSETQ. The CDR3 has 12 amino acids. V was trimmed by 4 bases and J by 2 bases, leaving 6 bases between them. CDR3 residues: CASSITQETQYF. Written as DNA, the CDR3 is TGCGCCAGCAGCATTACTCAAGAGACCCAGTACTTC.

The chain employs TRBV5-4 and TRBJ2-2; weak D call: TRBD1 (6 bases). The CDR3 is made up of 15 amino acids. Germline V gene lookup returns CDR1 SGHNT and CDR2 YYREEE (reference sequence). V dropped 4 bases and J dropped 4 bases, with 14 bases sitting between them. The chain's CDR3 is CASSVRTATTGELFF. CDR3 nucleotides: TGTGCCAGCAGCGTCAGGACAGCCACCACCGGGGAGCTGTTTTTT.

This rearrangement joins TRBV7-2 to TRBJ2-7, with a possible D match to TRBD2 (6 bases). Germline V lookup: CDR1 SGHTA, CDR2 FQGNSA. The V gene lost 5 bases and the J gene lost 6 bases, with 14 bases spanning the gap. This CDR3 spans 13 amino acids. The CDR3 sequence: CASSTAGGTEQYF. The CDR3 DNA reads as TGTGCCAGCAGCACCGCAGGCGGGACCGAGCAGTACTTC.

This sequence joins TRBV30 and TRBJ1-1; D remains ambiguous. The CDR3 covers 12 residues. The V end was cut by 0 bases, the J end by 10 bases, with 12 bases between. Germline V gene data show CDR1 as GTSNPN and CDR2 as SVGIG (reference sequence). The CDR3 loop is CAWSVRRRPAFF. The CDR3 DNA reads as TGTGCCTGGAGTGTACGTCGGAGGCCAGCTTTCTTT.